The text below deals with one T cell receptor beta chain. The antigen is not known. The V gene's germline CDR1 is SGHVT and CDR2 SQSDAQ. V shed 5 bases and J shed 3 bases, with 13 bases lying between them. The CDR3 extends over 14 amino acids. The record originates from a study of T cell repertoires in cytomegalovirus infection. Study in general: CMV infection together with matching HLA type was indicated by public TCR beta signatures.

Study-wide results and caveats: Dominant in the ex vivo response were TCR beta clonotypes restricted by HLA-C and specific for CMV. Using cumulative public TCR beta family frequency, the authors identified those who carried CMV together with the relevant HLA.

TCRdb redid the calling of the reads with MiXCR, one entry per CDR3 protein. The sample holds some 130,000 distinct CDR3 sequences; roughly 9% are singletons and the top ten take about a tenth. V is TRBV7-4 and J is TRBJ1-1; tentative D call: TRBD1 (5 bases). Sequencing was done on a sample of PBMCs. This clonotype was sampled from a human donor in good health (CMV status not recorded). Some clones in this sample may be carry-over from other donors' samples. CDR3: CASSPVGVYTEAFF. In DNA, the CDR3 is TGTGCCAGCAGCCCCGTGGGGGTATACACTGAAGCTTTCTTT.